This TCR beta chain appears in the sequencing data of a study of patients and donors after allogeneic stem cell transplantation (dated by TCRdb to about 2020). The trim is 4 bases for V and 5 bases for J, with a gap of 17 bases between the germline ends. Taken from cysteine to phenylalanine, the CDR3 has 15 residues. Solely the CDR3 DNA is kept, with 45 bases framed from the first base. According to the germline V gene, CDR1 reads SGDLS and CDR2 reads YYNGEE. Library prep was done by RT-PCR. The sequencing machine was a NextSeq 550. In-frame beta chains were kept once TCRdb had trimmed the public reads at Q25 with fastp and called clones with MiXCR. Entries that share a CDR3 protein sequence are merged under the most common genes and DNA. In this sample the table shows around 200,000 distinct CDR3 sequences, roughly 38% of which occur a single time. About 9.9% of the sample is held by the ten biggest clonotypes.

Worth noting for this clonotype: There is no known antigen for this receptor. No much larger clone is present one base from it, and per-base qualities are unavailable.

This clonotype was sampled from a human donor who was either an allogeneic HSCT recipient or a stem cell or donor lymphocyte infusion donor (not recorded which). It is not recorded whose cells these are; they may come from a transplant donor. In this chain, TRBV9 is recombined with TRBJ2-3, and possibly TRBD2, on 6 matching bases. The sequenced material came from blood, either unsorted or a sorted T cell fraction (not recorded which). Read as DNA, the sequence is TGTGCCAGCAGCCCCTATGGGGTAGCGGTAGATACGCAGTATTTT. It translates to CASSPYGVAVDTQYF. Supplemented by the reference TRBV9 and TRBJ2-3 proteins around the CDR3, the complete variable domain is DSGVTQTPKHLITATGQRVTLRCSPRSGDLSVYWYQQSLDQGLQFLIQYYNGEERAKGNILERFSAQQFPDLHSELNLSSLELGDSALYFCASSPYGVAVDTQYFGPGTRLTVL.